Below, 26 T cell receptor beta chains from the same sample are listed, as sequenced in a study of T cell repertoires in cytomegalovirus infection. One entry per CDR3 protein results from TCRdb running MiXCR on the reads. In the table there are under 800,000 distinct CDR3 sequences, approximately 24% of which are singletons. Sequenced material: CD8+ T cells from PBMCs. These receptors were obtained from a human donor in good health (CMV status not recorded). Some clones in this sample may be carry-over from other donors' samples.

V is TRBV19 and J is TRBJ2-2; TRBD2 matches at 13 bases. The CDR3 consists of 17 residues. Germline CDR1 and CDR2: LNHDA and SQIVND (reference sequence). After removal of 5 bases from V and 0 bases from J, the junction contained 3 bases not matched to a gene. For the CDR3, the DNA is TGTGCCAGTAGTTATGGACTAGCGGGGGCGAACACCGGGGAGCTGTTTTTT. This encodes CASSYGLAGANTGELFF.

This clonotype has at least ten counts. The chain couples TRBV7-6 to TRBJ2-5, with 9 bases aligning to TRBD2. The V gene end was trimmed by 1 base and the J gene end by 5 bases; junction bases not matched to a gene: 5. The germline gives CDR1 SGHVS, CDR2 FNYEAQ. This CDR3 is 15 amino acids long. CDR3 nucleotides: TGTGCCAGCAGCTTAGGACTAGCGGTGGGGGAGACCCAGTACTTC. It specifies CASSLGLAVGETQYF.

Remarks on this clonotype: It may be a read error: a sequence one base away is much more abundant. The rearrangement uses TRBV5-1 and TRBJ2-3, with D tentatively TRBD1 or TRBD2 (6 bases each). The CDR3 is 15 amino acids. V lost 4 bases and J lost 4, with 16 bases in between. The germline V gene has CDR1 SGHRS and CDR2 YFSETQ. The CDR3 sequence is CASSPIGGPADTQYF. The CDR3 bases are TGCGCCAGCAGCCCGATTGGGGGGCCCGCAGATACGCAGTATTTT.

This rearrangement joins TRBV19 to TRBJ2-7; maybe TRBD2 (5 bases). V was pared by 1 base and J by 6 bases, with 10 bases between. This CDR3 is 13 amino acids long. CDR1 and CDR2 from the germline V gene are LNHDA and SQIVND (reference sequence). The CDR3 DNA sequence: TGTGCCAGTAGTATAGGGAGCGGAGCCGAGCAGTACGTC. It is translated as CASSIGSGAEQYV.

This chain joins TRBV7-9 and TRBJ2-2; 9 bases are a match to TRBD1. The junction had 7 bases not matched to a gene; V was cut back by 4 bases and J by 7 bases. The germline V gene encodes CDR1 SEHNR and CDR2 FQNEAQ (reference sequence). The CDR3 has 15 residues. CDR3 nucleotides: TGTGCCAGCAGCTCGGGACAGGGAGTCATCGGGGAGCTGTTTTTT. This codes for CASSSGQGVIGELFF.

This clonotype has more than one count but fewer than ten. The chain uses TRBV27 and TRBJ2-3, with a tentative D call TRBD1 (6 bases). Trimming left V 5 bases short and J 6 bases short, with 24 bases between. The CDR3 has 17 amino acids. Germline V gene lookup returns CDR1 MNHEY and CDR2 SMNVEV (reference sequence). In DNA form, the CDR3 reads TGTGCCAGCAGTAAAATCGGGACACTAAAAGGTGGGGATACGCAGTATTTT. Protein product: CASSKIGTLKGGDTQYF.

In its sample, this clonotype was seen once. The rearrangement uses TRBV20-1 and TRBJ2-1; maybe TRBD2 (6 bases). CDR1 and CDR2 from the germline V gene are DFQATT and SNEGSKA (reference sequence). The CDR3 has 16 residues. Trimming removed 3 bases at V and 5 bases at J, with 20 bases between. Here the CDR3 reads CSASAGRGAPDNEQFF. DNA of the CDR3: TGCAGTGCTAGTGCGGGGAGAGGGGCCCCGGACAATGAGCAGTTCTTC.

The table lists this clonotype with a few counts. The CDR3 DNA reads TGTGCCAGCAGTCTAAATACCGGGACAGGGTGGAATCAGCCCCAGCATTTT. This sequence encodes CASSLNTGTGWNQPQHF. The J gene is TRBJ1-5, the V gene TRBV6-2 or TRBV6-3; 9 bases are a match to TRBD1. Per the germline V gene, CDR1 is MNHEY and CDR2 is SVGEGT. The CDR3 runs 17 residues. With V trimmed by 5 bases and J by 4 bases, 12 bases remained unmatched.

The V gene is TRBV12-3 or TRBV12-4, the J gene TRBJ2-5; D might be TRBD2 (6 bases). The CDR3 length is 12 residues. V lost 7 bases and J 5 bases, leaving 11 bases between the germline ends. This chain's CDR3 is CASTYGGETQYF. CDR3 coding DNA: TGTGCCAGCACTTACGGGGGTGAGACCCAGTACTTC.

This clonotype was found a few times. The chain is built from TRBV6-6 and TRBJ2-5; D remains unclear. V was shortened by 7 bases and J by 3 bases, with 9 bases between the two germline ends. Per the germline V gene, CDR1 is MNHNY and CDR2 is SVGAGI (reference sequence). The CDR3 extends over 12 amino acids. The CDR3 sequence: CASTRIKETQYF. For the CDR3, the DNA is TGTGCCAGCACTAGGATCAAAGAGACCCAGTACTTC.

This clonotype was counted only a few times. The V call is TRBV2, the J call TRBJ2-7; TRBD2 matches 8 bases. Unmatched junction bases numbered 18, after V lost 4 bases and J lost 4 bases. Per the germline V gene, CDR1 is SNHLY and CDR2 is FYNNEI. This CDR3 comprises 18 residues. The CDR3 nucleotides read TGTGCCAGCAGTGTGTGGCGGGAGGCCCTCCTCCGCCGGTACGAGCAGTACTTC. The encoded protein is CASSVWREALLRRYEQYF. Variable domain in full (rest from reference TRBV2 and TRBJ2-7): EPEVTQTPSHQVTQMGQEVILRCVPISNHLYFYWYRQILGQKVEFLVSFYNNEISEKSEIFDDQFSVERPDGSNFTLKIRSTKLEDSAMYFCASSVWREALLRRYEQYFGPGTRLTVT.

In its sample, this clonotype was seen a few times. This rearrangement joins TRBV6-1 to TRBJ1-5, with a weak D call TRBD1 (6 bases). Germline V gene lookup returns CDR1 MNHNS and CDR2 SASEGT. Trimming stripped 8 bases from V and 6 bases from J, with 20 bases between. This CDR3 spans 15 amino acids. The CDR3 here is CASGVDSLRGQPQHF. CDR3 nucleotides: TGTGCCAGCGGCGTGGACAGCCTTAGGGGTCAGCCCCAGCATTTT.

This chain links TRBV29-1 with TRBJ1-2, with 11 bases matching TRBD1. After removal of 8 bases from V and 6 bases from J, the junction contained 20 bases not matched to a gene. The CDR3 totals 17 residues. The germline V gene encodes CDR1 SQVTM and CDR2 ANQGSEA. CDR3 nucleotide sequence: TGCAGCTCTTGGGGGGGGCTCACGGACAGGGGGCGAAATGGCTACACCTTC. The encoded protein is CSSWGGLTDRGRNGYTF.

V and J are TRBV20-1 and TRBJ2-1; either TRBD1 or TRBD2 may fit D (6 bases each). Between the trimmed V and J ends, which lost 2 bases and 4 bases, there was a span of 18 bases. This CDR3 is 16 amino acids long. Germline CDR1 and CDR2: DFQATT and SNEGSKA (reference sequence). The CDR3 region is CSARSSGGPWYNEQFF. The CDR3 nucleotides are TGCAGTGCTAGATCCTCCGGGGGCCCTTGGTACAATGAGCAGTTCTTC.

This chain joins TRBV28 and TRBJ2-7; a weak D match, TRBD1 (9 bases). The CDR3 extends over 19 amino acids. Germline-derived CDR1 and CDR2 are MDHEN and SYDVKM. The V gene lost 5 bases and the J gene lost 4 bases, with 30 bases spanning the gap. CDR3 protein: CASSPNYRGPSREGYEQYV. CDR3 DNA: TGTGCCAGCAGTCCGAATTACAGGGGGCCCAGCCGGGAGGGGTACGAGCAGTACGTC.

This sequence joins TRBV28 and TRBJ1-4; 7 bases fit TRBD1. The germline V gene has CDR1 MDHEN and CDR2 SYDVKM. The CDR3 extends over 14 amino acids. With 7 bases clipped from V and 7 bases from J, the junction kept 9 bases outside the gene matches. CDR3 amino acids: CASKDGTEPEKLFF. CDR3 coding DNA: TGTGCCAGCAAAGACGGGACAGAGCCTGAAAAACTGTTTTTT.

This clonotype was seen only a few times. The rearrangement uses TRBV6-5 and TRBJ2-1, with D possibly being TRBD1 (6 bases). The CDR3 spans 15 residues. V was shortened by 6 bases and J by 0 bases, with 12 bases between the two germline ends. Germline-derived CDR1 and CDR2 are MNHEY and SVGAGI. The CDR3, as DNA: TGTGCCAGCAGCCGGACAGAGAGCTCCTACAATGAGCAGTTCTTC. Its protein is CASSRTESSYNEQFF.

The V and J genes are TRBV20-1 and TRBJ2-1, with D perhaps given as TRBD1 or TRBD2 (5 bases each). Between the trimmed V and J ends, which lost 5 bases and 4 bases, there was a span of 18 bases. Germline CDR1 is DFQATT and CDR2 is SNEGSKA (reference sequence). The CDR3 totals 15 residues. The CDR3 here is CSAPSRQGSYNEQFF. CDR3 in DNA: TGCAGTGCTCCTAGCAGGCAGGGTAGTTACAATGAGCAGTTCTTC.

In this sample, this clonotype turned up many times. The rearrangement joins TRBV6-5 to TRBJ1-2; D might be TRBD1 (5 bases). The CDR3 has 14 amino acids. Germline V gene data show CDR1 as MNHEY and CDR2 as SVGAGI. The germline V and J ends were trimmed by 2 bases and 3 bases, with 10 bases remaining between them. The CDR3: CASSYVGGYYGYTF. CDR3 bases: TGTGCCAGCAGTTACGTGGGGGGGTACTATGGCTACACCTTC.

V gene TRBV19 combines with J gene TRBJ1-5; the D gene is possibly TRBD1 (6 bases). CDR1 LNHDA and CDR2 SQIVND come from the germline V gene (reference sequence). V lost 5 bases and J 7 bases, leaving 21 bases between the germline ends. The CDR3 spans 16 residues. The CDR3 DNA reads TGTGCCAGTAGTGATGCAACAGGGCCCGGGAGACAGCCCCAGCATTTT. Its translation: CASSDATGPGRQPQHF.

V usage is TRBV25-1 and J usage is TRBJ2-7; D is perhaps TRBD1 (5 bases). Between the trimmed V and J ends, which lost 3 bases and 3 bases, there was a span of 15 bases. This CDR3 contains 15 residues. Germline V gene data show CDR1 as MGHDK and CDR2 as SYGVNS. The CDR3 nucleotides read TGTGCCAGCAGTGACGGTAGCAGGGTCCTCTACGAGCAGTACTTC. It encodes CASSDGSRVLYEQYF.

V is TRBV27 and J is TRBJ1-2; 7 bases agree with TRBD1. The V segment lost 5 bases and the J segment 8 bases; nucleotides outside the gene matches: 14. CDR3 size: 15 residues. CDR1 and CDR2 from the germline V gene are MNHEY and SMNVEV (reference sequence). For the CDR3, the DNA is TGTGCCAGCAGTATTCTATCCGGGACAGTTGACGGCTACACCTTC. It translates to CASSILSGTVDGYTF.

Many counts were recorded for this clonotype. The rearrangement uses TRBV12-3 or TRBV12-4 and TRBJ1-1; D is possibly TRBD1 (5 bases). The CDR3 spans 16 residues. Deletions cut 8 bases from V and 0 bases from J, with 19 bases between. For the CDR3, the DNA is TGTGCCAGCGGCGTTGTTGTCAGGGCCATGAACACTGAAGCTTTCTTT. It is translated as CASGVVVRAMNTEAFF.

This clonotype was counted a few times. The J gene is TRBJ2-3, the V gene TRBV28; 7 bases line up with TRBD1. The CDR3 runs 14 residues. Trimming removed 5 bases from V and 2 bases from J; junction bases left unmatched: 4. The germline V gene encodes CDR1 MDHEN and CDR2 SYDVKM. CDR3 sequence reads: CASSRDSPTDTQYF. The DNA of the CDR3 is TGTGCCAGCAGTCGGGACAGCCCCACAGATACGCAGTATTTT.

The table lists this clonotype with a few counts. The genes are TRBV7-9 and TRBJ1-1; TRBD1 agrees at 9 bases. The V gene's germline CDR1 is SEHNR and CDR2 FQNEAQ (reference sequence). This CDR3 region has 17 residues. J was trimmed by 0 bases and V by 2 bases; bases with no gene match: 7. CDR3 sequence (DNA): TGTGCCAGCAGCTTACGGCCGGGACAGGGAATGAACACTGAAGCTTTCTTT. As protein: CASSLRPGQGMNTEAFF.

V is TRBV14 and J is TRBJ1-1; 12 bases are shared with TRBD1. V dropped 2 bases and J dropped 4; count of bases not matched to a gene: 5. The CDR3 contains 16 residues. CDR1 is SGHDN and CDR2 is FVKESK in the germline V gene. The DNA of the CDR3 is TGTGCCAGCAGCCAACCGGGACAGGGGGCCAGCACTGAAGCTTTCTTT. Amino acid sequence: CASSQPGQGASTEAFF.